The 21 T cell receptor beta chains reported below all come from one sample, sequenced in a study of blood T cell repertoires in COVID-19. Profiled with immunoSEQ multiplex PCR; TCRdb holds only in-frame clones, not every one. The sample holds about 69,000 clones, nearly 80% seen once. The specimen was peripheral blood. Receptors were obtained from a human donor in a cohort sampled during active COVID-19.

This clone was found once. This chain uses TRBV19 with TRBJ2-3; 9 bases map to TRBD1. The V and J ends lost 10 bases and 2 bases, in that order; junction bases with no gene match: 10. Germline V gives CDR1 LNHDA, CDR2 SQIVND (reference sequence). This CDR3 has 15 residues. CDR3 nucleotides: TGTGCCACCCGCAGGACAGGGGATTCCACAGATACGCAGTATTTT. Protein sequence: CATRRTGDSTDTQYF.

The V gene is TRBV21-1, the J gene TRBJ2-5; TRBD1, the table's D call, lacks a check against the DNA. TRBV21-1 represents a pseudogene. The CDR3 has 15 amino acids. The CDR3 region has the DNA TGTGCCAGCAGCGCAACAGGGGGCGTTCAAGAGACCCAGTACTTC. Its protein product is CASSATGGVQETQYF.

The chain employs TRBV27 and TRBJ2-3, with a tentative D call TRBD1 (6 bases). V was trimmed by 5 bases and J by 1 base, leaving 19 bases between them. The germline gives CDR1 MNHEY, CDR2 SMNVEV (reference sequence). This CDR3 is 17 amino acids long. As DNA, the CDR3 is TGTGCCAGCAGTCCTCGGACAGCCTTTACCCGCACAGATACGCAGTATTTT. This gives the protein CASSPRTAFTRTDTQYF.

As to this clone: One junction end does not reproduce the germline sequence, and a read error may be involved. This sequence joins TRBV14 and TRBJ2-7, with TRBD2 matching over 10 bases. Germline V gene lookup returns CDR1 SGHDN and CDR2 FVKESK. The CDR3 loop spans 13 amino acids. CDR3 sequence: CASSRGLADSRVF. The CDR3 DNA sequence: TGTGCCAGCAGCCGCGGACTAGCGGATTCTCGGGTGTTC.

This clone has only a few counts. The rearrangement uses TRBV28 and TRBJ2-3, with 9 bases lining up with TRBD1. V lost 7 bases and J lost 8; bases outside the gene matches: 16. CDR3 length: 16 amino acids. CDR1 is MDHEN, CDR2 SYDVKM, per germline. The CDR3: CASNTVLGGQGGTQYF. In DNA form, the CDR3 reads TGTGCCAGCAACACAGTATTGGGGGGACAGGGTGGTACGCAGTATTTT.

The chain combines TRBV5-4 with TRBJ2-2, with 8 bases fitting TRBD1. Germline trimming cut 3 bases from V and 5 bases from J; bases unmatched to any gene: 9. The CDR3 covers 16 residues. Germline V gene lookup returns CDR1 SGHNT and CDR2 YYREEE (reference sequence). The CDR3 reads CASSSNRGIETGELFF. The CDR3 coding sequence is TGTGCCAGCAGCTCTAACAGGGGGATCGAGACCGGGGAGCTGTTTTTT.

This clone was seen once. This chain connects TRBV7-9 to TRBJ2-3, with D possibly being TRBD2 (5 bases). CDR1 is SEHNR and CDR2 is FQNEAQ in the germline V gene (reference sequence). The CDR3 contains 17 residues. Trimming pared 5 bases from V and 3 bases from J, leaving 21 bases between. Here the CDR3 reads CASSVAGMPVSTDTQYF. The CDR3 DNA reads as TGTGCCAGCAGCGTGGCCGGGATGCCTGTTTCGACAGATACGCAGTATTTT.

V is TRBV7-9 and J is TRBJ1-2; tentatively, D is TRBD1 (6 bases). V was shortened by 3 bases and J by 8 bases, with 10 bases between the two germline ends. The CDR3 runs to 12 residues. Germline CDR1 reads SEHNR; CDR2 reads FQNEAQ (reference sequence). The chain's CDR3 is CASSFNREGYTF. The CDR3 DNA is TGTGCCAGCAGCTTTAACAGGGAAGGCTACACCTTC.

The chain employs TRBV6-5 and TRBJ2-5; 7 bases agree with TRBD2. This CDR3 is built from 12 residues. V trimming: 8 bases; J trimming: 5 bases; junction bases outside the gene matches: 5. Germline CDR1 and CDR2: MNHEY and SVGAGI. This CDR3 is CASFTAGETQYF. The CDR3 coding sequence is TGTGCCAGCTTTACAGCGGGGGAGACCCAGTACTTC.

The rearrangement joins TRBV5-5 to TRBJ2-3; 15 bases are shared with TRBD2. Trimming took 4 bases from V and 13 from J; bases not matched to a gene: 10. Per the germline V gene, CDR1 is SGHKS and CDR2 is YYEKEE (reference sequence). This CDR3 region has 15 residues. CDR3 DNA: TGTGCCAGCAGCAGGGGACTAGCGGGAGGTCCAGGGGAGTATTTT. Its protein is CASSRGLAGGPGEYF.

There are a few counts of this clone. The CDR3 sequence is CASSLRGNTIYF. CDR3 nucleotides: TGTGCCAGCAGCTTGCGTGGAAACACCATATATTTT. V is TRBV5-6 and J is TRBJ1-3; D remains ambiguous. V was shortened by 1 base and J by 3 bases, with 2 bases between the two germline ends. Per germline, CDR1 SGHDT and CDR2 YYEEEE. The CDR3 contains 12 residues.

The gene calls are TRBV5-1 and TRBJ2-2, with TRBD1 as a possible D gene (6 bases). Germline CDR1 reads SGHRS; CDR2 reads YFSETQ. Between the trimmed V and J ends, which lost 3 bases and 4 bases, there was a span of 10 bases. The CDR3 runs 14 residues. The CDR3 is CASSWDTGTGELFF. The CDR3 coding sequence is TGCGCCAGCAGCTGGGACACGGGCACCGGGGAGCTGTTTTTT.

The V gene is TRBV3-1 (or the pseudogene TRBV3-2), the J gene TRBJ1-5; TRBD1 might be the D (5 bases). V was cut by 4 bases and J by 2 bases, with 9 bases left in between. The germline gives CDR1 LGHDT, CDR2 YNNKEL (reference sequence). CDR3 length: 14 amino acids. CDR3 nucleotide sequence: TGTGCCAGCAGCCCGGGACTTCGCAATCAGCCCCAGCATTTT. Residues: CASSPGLRNQPQHF.

The V gene is TRBV27, the J gene TRBJ2-7; 12 bases line up with TRBD2. The CDR3 extends over 15 amino acids. With 7 bases clipped from V and 6 bases from J, the junction kept 10 bases outside the gene matches. Germline lookup yields CDR1 MNHEY and CDR2 SMNVEV (reference sequence). The CDR3 nucleotides are TGTGCCAGCACCCTGACTAGCGGGAGTCTTGGCGAGCAGTACTTC. This gives the protein CASTLTSGSLGEQYF.

This clone was seen just once. The gene calls are TRBV19 and TRBJ2-2; TRBD2 matches 7 bases. Germline V gives CDR1 LNHDA, CDR2 SQIVND (reference sequence). V was clipped by 2 bases and J by 3 bases; unmatched bases: 3. The CDR3 has 15 residues. In DNA form, the CDR3 reads TGTGCCAGTAGTATAAGACTAGCAGACACCGGGGAGCTGTTTTTT. It yields the protein CASSIRLADTGELFF.

Here the CDR3 reads CASSQAGSYEQYF. In DNA, the CDR3 is TGCGCCAGCAGCCAAGCCGGCTCCTACGAGCAGTACTTC. The V gene is TRBV4-1, the J gene TRBJ2-7; D is undetermined. V lost 1 base and J lost 0, with 4 bases in between. The CDR3 loop spans 13 amino acids. Germline V gene lookup returns CDR1 MGHRA and CDR2 YSYEKL.

V and J are TRBV19 and TRBJ2-2, with 7 bases aligning to TRBD2. This CDR3 is 14 amino acids long. CDR1 LNHDA and CDR2 SQIVND come from the germline V gene (reference sequence). Trimming removed 6 bases from V and 7 bases from J; junction bases left unmatched: 8. Here the CDR3 reads CASSDGRSLGELFF. CDR3 DNA: TGTGCCAGTAGCGACGGGAGGTCGCTCGGGGAGCTGTTTTTT. Looking up the rest from reference TRBV19 and TRBJ2-2 gives the full variable domain: DGGITQSPKYLFRKEGQNVTLSCEQNLNHDAMYWYRQDPGQGLRLIYYSQIVNDFQKGDIAEGYSVSREKKESFPLTVTSAQKNPTAFYLCASSDGRSLGELFFGEGSRLTVL.

V is TRBV6-4 and J is TRBJ1-2; 11 nucleotides agree with TRBD1. J lost 8 bases, V lost 0 bases, and 11 bases had no gene match. The germline CDR1 and CDR2 sequences are MRHNA and SNTAGT. The CDR3 contains 17 residues. CDR3 sequence reads: CASSDSRTGGGSGGYTF. The CDR3 nucleotides read TGTGCCAGCAGTGACTCGAGGACAGGGGGCGGATCTGGAGGCTACACCTTC.

V and J are TRBV5-1 and TRBJ1-4, with 10 positions matching TRBD1. With 2 bases clipped from V and 7 bases from J, the junction kept 5 bases outside the gene matches. CDR1 and CDR2 from the germline V gene are SGHRS and YFSETQ. The CDR3 totals 15 residues. The CDR3 reads CASSLTGTGVEKLFF. The CDR3 DNA is TGCGCCAGCAGCTTAACCGGGACAGGGGTTGAAAAACTGTTTTTT.

DNA for the CDR3: TGTGCCAGCAGCCCCAGGAACTCTGGGGCCAACGTCCTGACTTTC. It specifies CASSPRNSGANVLTF. The rearrangement uses TRBV7-2 and TRBJ2-6; D not resolved. Trimming pared 5 bases from V and 0 bases from J, leaving 8 bases between. Germline assignment: CDR1 SGHTA and CDR2 FQGNSA. CDR3 length: 15 amino acids.

The chain links TRBV2 to TRBJ2-2; D ambiguous. The CDR3 is made up of 15 amino acids. Per germline, CDR1 SNHLY and CDR2 FYNNEI. V dropped 4 bases and J dropped 1 base, with 10 bases sitting between them. CDR3 residues: CASSVVTMNTGELFF. DNA of the CDR3: TGTGCCAGCAGTGTAGTTACGATGAACACCGGGGAGCTGTTTTTT.